This T cell receptor beta chain was obtained from a study of cytomegalovirus exposure and HLA in healthy donors. The PCR ran on 60 Vbeta and 13 Jbeta primers. The data were produced by immunoSEQ multiplex PCR, yet TCRdb's version contains in-frame clones alone and is incomplete. The sample shows 150,000 to 250,000 clones, roughly 79% of them seen only once. The CDR3 consists of 15 residues. CDR1 is MNHNS and CDR2 is SASEGT in the germline V gene. V was trimmed by 6 bases and J by 0 bases, leaving 15 bases between them. With regard to this clone: Its antigen is as yet unknown.

Notes on the study in general: Sequencing likely caused a cluster of highly shared sequence variants. Despite most TCR sequences being rare, some public TCRs occurred in many donors.

This TCR came from a man aged 30 to 45 in good health and CMV-seronegative. Sequenced material: PBMCs. The chain links TRBV6-1 to TRBJ2-7; tentatively, D is TRBD2 (5 bases). CDR3 in amino acids: CASRLANSDSYEQYF. The DNA for the CDR3 is TGTGCCAGCAGGCTAGCTAACTCAGACTCCTACGAGCAGTACTTC.